This T cell receptor (beta chain) was recorded in a study of blood T cell repertoires in COVID-19. Participant reports of clinical history set cohort assignment. Assay: immunoSEQ multiplex PCR; the TCRdb copy retains only in-frame clones and omits some. The sample shows 350,000 to 400,000 clones, over 75% of them seen only once. This clone has a single count. The sample consisted of PBMCs or T cells enriched from blood (not recorded which). This TCR came from a woman in her 30s with acute COVID-19.

CDR3: CATRWREQETQYF. The CDR3 region has the DNA TGTGCCACCAGGTGGAGGGAACAAGAGACCCAGTACTTC. The J gene is TRBJ2-5, the V gene TRBV24-1; TRBD2 might be the D (6 bases). Per germline, CDR1 KGHDR and CDR2 SFDVKD. The V gene lost 7 bases and the J gene lost 2 bases, with 10 bases spanning the gap. CDR3 size: 13 residues.